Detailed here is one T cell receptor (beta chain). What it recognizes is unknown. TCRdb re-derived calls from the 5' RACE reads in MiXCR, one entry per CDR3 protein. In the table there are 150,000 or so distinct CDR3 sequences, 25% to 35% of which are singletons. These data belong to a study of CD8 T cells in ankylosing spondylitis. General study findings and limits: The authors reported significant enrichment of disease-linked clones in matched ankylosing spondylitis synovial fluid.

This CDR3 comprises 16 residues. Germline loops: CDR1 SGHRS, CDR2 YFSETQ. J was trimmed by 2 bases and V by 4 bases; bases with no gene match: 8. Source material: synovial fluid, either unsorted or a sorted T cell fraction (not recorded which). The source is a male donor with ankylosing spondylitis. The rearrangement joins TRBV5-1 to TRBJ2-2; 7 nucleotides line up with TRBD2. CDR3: CASSTSLAINTGELFF. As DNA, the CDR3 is TGCGCCAGCAGCACCTCACTAGCGATCAACACCGGGGAGCTGTTTTTT.